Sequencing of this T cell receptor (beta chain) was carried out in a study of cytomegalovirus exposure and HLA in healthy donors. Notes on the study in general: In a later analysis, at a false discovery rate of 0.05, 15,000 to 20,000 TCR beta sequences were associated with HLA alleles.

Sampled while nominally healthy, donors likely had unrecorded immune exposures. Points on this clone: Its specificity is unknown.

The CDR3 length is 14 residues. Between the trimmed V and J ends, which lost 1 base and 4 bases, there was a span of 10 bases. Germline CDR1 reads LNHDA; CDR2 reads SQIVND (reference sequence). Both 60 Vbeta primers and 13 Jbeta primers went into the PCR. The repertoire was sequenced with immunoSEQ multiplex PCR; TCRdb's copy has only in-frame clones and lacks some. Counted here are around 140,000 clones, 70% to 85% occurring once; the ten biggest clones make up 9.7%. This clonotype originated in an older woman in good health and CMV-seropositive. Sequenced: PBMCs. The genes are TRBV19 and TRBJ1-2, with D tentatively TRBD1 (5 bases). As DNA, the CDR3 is TGTGCCAGTAGTATAGGGCAGGGCGTCTATGGCTACACCTTC. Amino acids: CASSIGQGVYGYTF. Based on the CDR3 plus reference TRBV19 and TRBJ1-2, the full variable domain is DGGITQSPKYLFRKEGQNVTLSCEQNLNHDAMYWYRQDPGQGLRLIYYSQIVNDFQKGDIAEGYSVSREKKESFPLTVTSAQKNPTAFYLCASSIGQGVYGYTFGSGTRLTVV.